The next 12 T cell receptor beta chains were all read from a single sample in a study of T-cell memory formation after mild COVID-19. MiXCR was run by TCRdb on the 5' RACE reads, yielding one entry per CDR3 protein. In the table there are 300,000 to 400,000 distinct CDR3 sequences, 15% of which are singletons. Sequences were obtained from PBMCs or a T cell subset sorted from them (not recorded which). The receptor set was obtained from a man aged 18 to 29 who had mild COVID-19 (a few samples of this study predate the infection). Cell type and time point are not known.

The V and J genes are TRBV29-1 and TRBJ1-1; D not resolved. This CDR3 has 11 amino acids. Trimming cost V 8 bases and J 2 bases, with 9 bases left between them. The germline V gene encodes CDR1 SQVTM and CDR2 ANQGSEA. CDR3 coding DNA: TGCAGCACTGCCACTAACACTGAAGCTTTCTTT. The encoded protein is CSTATNTEAFF.

This chain joins TRBV12-5 and TRBJ2-1; the D gene is possibly TRBD1 (6 bases). CDR1 and CDR2 from the germline V gene are LGHNT and FRNRAP. Trimming removed 5 bases from V and 8 bases from J, with 16 bases in between. The CDR3 spans 14 residues. CDR3 region: CASGLQGPLHEQFF. CDR3 DNA sequence: TGTGCTAGTGGTCTACAGGGTCCCCTCCATGAGCAGTTCTTC.

This clonotype was found a few times. The chain uses TRBV7-9 and TRBJ1-4; TRBD1 might be the D (6 bases). CDR1 and CDR2 (germline): SEHNR, FQNEAQ (reference sequence). The CDR3 sequence is 12 residues long. V was trimmed by 5 bases and J by 14 bases, leaving 15 bases between them. CDR3 region: CASSQGGGRLFF. The CDR3 DNA is TGTGCCAGCAGCCAAGGGGGGGGCAGGCTGTTTTTT.

The gene calls are TRBV14 and TRBJ2-3, with a tentative D call TRBD2 (6 bases). With 4 bases removed from V and 2 bases from J, the gap between germline ends came to 13 bases. Germline CDR1 is SGHDN and CDR2 is FVKESK. The CDR3 sequence is 15 residues long. CDR3: CASSLLDYSTDTQYF. The CDR3 nucleotides read TGTGCCAGCAGCCTTTTGGACTATTCCACAGATACGCAGTATTTT.

A few counts support this clonotype. The chain has TRBV5-1 and TRBJ1-1, with 10 bases identical to TRBD1. The ends lost 5 bases at V and 6 bases at J; junction bases unmatched: 10. Germline CDR1 is SGHRS and CDR2 is YFSETQ. The CDR3 length is 15 residues. CDR3 in DNA: TGCGCCAGCAGTCGCGGGACAGGGGATTCTCCTGAAGCTTTCTTT. Protein sequence: CASSRGTGDSPEAFF.

This clonotype appeared a few times. J is TRBJ2-2 and V is TRBV3-1, with D unclear. Looked up from germline, CDR1 is LGHDT and CDR2 is YNNKEL (reference sequence). The germline V and J ends were trimmed by 1 base and 1 base, with 10 bases remaining between them. The CDR3 is 16 amino acids. The CDR3 sequence is CASSQVASRNTGELFF. CDR3 bases: TGTGCCAGCAGCCAAGTCGCCAGCAGGAACACCGGGGAGCTGTTTTTT.

V gene TRBV7-2 combines with J gene TRBJ1-4, with unresolved D. Germline V gene sequence: CDR1 SGHTA, CDR2 FQGNSA. CDR3 length equals 12 residues. Trimming pared 1 base from V and 11 bases from J, leaving 8 bases between. The CDR3 sequence: CASSLVQRKLFF. CDR3 DNA sequence: TGTGCCAGCAGCTTAGTCCAGCGGAAACTGTTTTTT.

The chain employs TRBV5-1 and TRBJ2-2, with D maybe TRBD1 (5 bases). Germline-derived CDR1 and CDR2 are SGHRS and YFSETQ. This CDR3 spans 15 amino acids. The ends were cut back, 4 bases at V and 0 bases at J, with 10 bases in the middle. The DNA of the CDR3 is TGCGCCAGCAGCCGCGGACACGCGAACACCGGGGAGCTGTTTTTT. Its protein is CASSRGHANTGELFF.

J is TRBJ1-1 and V is TRBV27; D is possibly TRBD1 (6 bases). Germline values: CDR1 MNHEY, CDR2 SMNVEV (reference sequence). The CDR3 sequence is 13 residues long. V gave up 2 bases and J gave up 5 bases, with 9 bases separating them. The CDR3 nucleotides are TGTGCCAGCAGTTTAATAGGGGGTACTGAAGCTTTCTTT. Its translation is CASSLIGGTEAFF.

This clonotype has only a few counts. The rearrangement uses TRBV5-6 and TRBJ2-7; 9 bases fit TRBD1. This CDR3 contains 16 residues. Germline V CDR1 and CDR2: SGHDT, YYEEEE. V shed 4 bases and J 1 base; nucleotides not matched to a gene: 9. CDR3 coding DNA: TGTGCCAGCAGCGGGACACAGGGGGCTCTTTCCTACGAGCAGTACGTC. This codes for CASSGTQGALSYEQYV.

This clonotype came up a few times. This chain joins TRBV7-2 and TRBJ2-7; D is possibly TRBD1 (7 bases). V was clipped by 6 bases and J by 2 bases, with 14 bases between them. This CDR3 has 14 amino acids. Germline CDR1 is SGHTA and CDR2 is FQGNSA. The CDR3 protein is CASSPQGGPYEQYF. The DNA for the CDR3 is TGTGCCAGCAGTCCCCAGGGGGGACCCTACGAGCAGTACTTC.

This clonotype has a handful of counts. In DNA form, the CDR3 reads TGTGCCAGCTCACCGGGGACTAGCGGAATCACAGATACGCAGTATTTT. Protein product: CASSPGTSGITDTQYF. The gene calls are TRBV18 and TRBJ2-3; 11 bases map to TRBD2. This CDR3 region has 16 residues. V gave up 3 bases and J gave up 2 bases; unmatched junction bases: 4. The germline V gene encodes CDR1 KGHSH and CDR2 LQKENI.